The source of this T cell receptor beta chain is a study of T cell responses to AZD1222 COVID-19 vaccine. The study, taken as a whole, reports: At 160-218 and 743-854, vaccine-associated CD4 TCRs were dominant, and they spanned spike.

Sequencing used immunoSEQ multiplex PCR; TCRdb keeps in-frame clones, though not all of them. The sample holds 100,000 to 150,000 clones; around 87% are singletons and the top ten take about 10%. On this clone itself: Its antigen is as yet unknown.

This clonotype originated in an adult in good health. The sample in question was peripheral blood, obtained on day 0 of AZD1222 vaccination.

CDR3 sequence: CASSPWTGSGYNEQFF. CDR3 nucleotide sequence: TGTGCCAGCAGTCCCTGGACAGGGAGTGGATACAATGAGCAGTTCTTC. The rearrangement links TRBV27 to TRBJ2-1, with 8 nucleotides matching TRBD1. The CDR3 sequence is 16 residues long. Germline V gene sequence: CDR1 MNHEY, CDR2 SMNVEV (reference sequence). The V gene end was trimmed by 5 bases and the J gene end by 4 bases; junction bases not matched to a gene: 10.